One and the same sample provided the 9 T cell receptor beta chains below, sequenced in a study of blood T cell repertoires in COVID-19. Assay: immunoSEQ multiplex PCR; the TCRdb copy retains only in-frame clones and omits some. Here the sample spans more than 80,000 clones, more than 65% being singletons. Input material: peripheral blood. These receptors were collected from a woman aged 80 or older with active or convalescent COVID-19.

This chain joins TRBV7-2 and TRBJ2-7, with unresolved D. The CDR3 has 14 amino acids. V dropped 1 base and J dropped 0 bases, with 7 bases sitting between them. CDR1 is SGHTA, CDR2 FQGNSA, per germline. Written as DNA, the CDR3 is TGTGCCAGCAGCTTAGGAGCGCACTCCTACGAGCAGTACTTC. Protein product: CASSLGAHSYEQYF.

V is TRBV6-2 or TRBV6-3 and J is TRBJ2-5; 9 bases are shared with TRBD1. Germline CDR1 reads MNHEY; CDR2 reads SVGEGT. The CDR3 spans 15 residues. V lost 6 bases, J lost 5 bases, and 10 bases stayed unmatched. CDR3 nucleotide sequence: TGTGCCAGCAGCCGCGGACCCGACAGGGGGGAGACCCAGTACTTC. This sequence encodes CASSRGPDRGETQYF.

The chain has TRBV5-1 and TRBJ2-7; D is undetermined. Between the trimmed V and J ends, which lost 4 bases and 3 bases, there was a span of 14 bases. The CDR3 length is 14 residues. Germline CDR1 and CDR2: SGHRS and YFSETQ. CDR3 bases: TGCGCCAGCAGCCGAGAGAACAGCCTCTACGAGCAGTACTTC. Translation gives CASSRENSLYEQYF. Full variable domain (rest looked up from reference TRBV5-1 and TRBJ2-7): KAGVTQTPRYLIKTRGQQVTLSCSPISGHRSVSWYQQTPGQGLQFLFEYFSETQRNKGNFPGRFSGRQFSNSRSEMNVSTLELGDSALYLCASSRENSLYEQYFGPGTRLTVT.

This clone has only a few counts. The chain couples TRBV15 to TRBJ2-1, with a weak D call TRBD1 (5 bases). Trimming took 4 bases from V and 4 from J, leaving 17 bases between them. The CDR3 spans 16 residues. Germline CDR1 LNHNV, CDR2 YYDKDF (reference sequence). CDR3 bases: TGTGCCACCAGCACTCCCGTGGGGCGCGGTTACAATGAGCAGTTCTTC. It yields the protein CATSTPVGRGYNEQFF.

The CDR3 sequence is CASSQDRSGADTQYF. CDR3 nucleotides: TGTGCCAGCAGCCAAGATCGTTCGGGGGCAGATACGCAGTATTTT. V and J are TRBV3-1 (or the pseudogene TRBV3-2) and TRBJ2-3, with D possibly TRBD2 on 6 matching bases. The CDR3 runs to 15 residues. V was shortened by 0 bases and J by 4 bases, with 11 bases between the two germline ends. The germline CDR1 and CDR2 sequences are LGHDT and YNNKEL (reference sequence).

The CDR3 DNA is TGTGCCAGCACCCCTGACAGGCGAGAGACCCAGTACTTC. Translated: CASTPDRRETQYF. The chain couples TRBV6-5 to TRBJ2-5; maybe TRBD1 (6 bases). The CDR3 is 13 residues long. Trimming left V 7 bases short and J 4 bases short, with 13 bases between. Germline CDR1 is MNHEY and CDR2 is SVGAGI.

This clone appeared a few times. This chain links TRBV28 with TRBJ1-6, with D possibly matching TRBD1 (6 bases). The CDR3 extends over 16 amino acids. The V gene lost 4 bases and the J gene lost 9 bases, with 19 bases spanning the gap. Germline CDR1 is MDHEN and CDR2 is SYDVKM. CDR3 sequence (DNA): TGTGCCAGCAGTTCCTCCGCACAGGGTGAAAGTTCACCCCTCCACTTT. Amino acid sequence: CASSSSAQGESSPLHF.

V is TRBV11-2 and J is TRBJ1-2; tentatively, D is TRBD1 (5 bases). CDR1 and CDR2 (germline): SGHAT, FQNNGV. The CDR3 loop spans 16 amino acids. The V and J ends lost 5 bases and 6 bases respectively, with 22 bases between them. CDR3: CASSLGAGGTDDGYTF. The CDR3 DNA follows: TGTGCCAGCAGCCTAGGGGCCGGGGGAACAGATGATGGCTACACCTTC.

The CDR3 here is CATSRATGEASPLHF. The CDR3 DNA reads as TGTGCCACCAGCAGAGCAACAGGGGAGGCTTCACCCCTCCACTTT. V and J are TRBV15 and TRBJ1-6; 7 nucleotides agree with TRBD1. Germline V lookup: CDR1 LNHNV, CDR2 YYDKDF (reference sequence). J lost 9 bases, V lost 1 base, and 6 bases had no gene match. This CDR3 is 15 amino acids long.